A single sample is the source of the 10 T cell receptor beta chains below, sequenced in a study of cytomegalovirus exposure and HLA in healthy donors. The PCR made use of 60 Vbeta and 13 Jbeta primers. Measured with immunoSEQ multiplex PCR; TCRdb has only the in-frame clones, and not every one. This sample has approximately 100,000 clones, with 60% to 80% found just once. Sequencing was carried out using PBMCs. The source of these receptors is a female donor in good health and CMV-seronegative.

This rearrangement joins TRBV30 to TRBJ1-1; a possible D gene is TRBD1 (6 bases). V lost 0 bases, J lost 5 bases, and 10 bases lay in between. CDR1 and CDR2 (germline): GTSNPN, SVGIG (reference sequence). The CDR3 is 13 residues long. This CDR3 reads CAWSVRGGTEAFF. Written as DNA, the CDR3 is TGTGCCTGGAGTGTACGAGGGGGAACTGAAGCTTTCTTT.

This clone was recorded a few times. The chain uses TRBV6-5 and TRBJ1-4; 7 positions agree with TRBD1. Losses at the gene ends were 0 bases for V and 7 bases for J; bases not matched to a gene: 8. Germline CDR1 MNHEY, CDR2 SVGAGI. This CDR3 contains 16 residues. CDR3 region: CASSYSLGQGGEKLFF. DNA for the CDR3: TGTGCCAGCAGTTACTCCCTTGGGCAGGGGGGTGAAAAACTGTTTTTT.

The chain links TRBV27 to TRBJ2-7; TRBD1 agrees at 7 bases. Germline assignment: CDR1 MNHEY and CDR2 SMNVEV (reference sequence). The CDR3 extends over 17 amino acids. V was clipped by 3 bases and J by 5 bases; unmatched bases: 16. The CDR3 protein is CASSFSTGRQGQNEQYF. In DNA, the CDR3 is TGTGCCAGCAGTTTCTCGACAGGGCGCCAAGGCCAGAACGAGCAGTACTTC.

This clone was observed a handful of times. The V and J genes are TRBV18 and TRBJ1-5; 7 nucleotides line up with TRBD1. The CDR3 is 14 residues long. The germline CDR1 and CDR2 sequences are KGHSH and LQKENI. V lost 1 base and J lost 7; bases outside the gene matches: 4. The CDR3 DNA is TGTGCCAGCTCACCACAGACAGGGAGGCAGCCCCAGCATTTT. This gives the protein CASSPQTGRQPQHF.

The chain employs TRBV7-8 and TRBJ2-1, with D possibly TRBD1 on 5 matching bases. CDR3 length: 13 amino acids. Germline CDR1 SGHVS, CDR2 FQNEAQ. The V and J ends lost 5 bases and 4 bases respectively, with 9 bases between them. The CDR3 DNA follows: TGTGCCAGCAGCAAAGGGGCTTACAATGAGCAGTTCTTC. Translation: CASSKGAYNEQFF.

V gene TRBV30 combines with J gene TRBJ2-5; 8 nucleotides match TRBD1. This CDR3 is built from 15 residues. Germline V gives CDR1 GTSNPN, CDR2 SVGIG (reference sequence). J was trimmed by 4 bases and V by 4 bases; bases with no gene match: 11. The CDR3 region has the DNA TGTGCCTGGAACCAAGGCGCAGGGGGCAGAGAGACCCAGTACTTC. Translation: CAWNQGAGGRETQYF.

The rearrangement links TRBV5-6 to TRBJ2-5, with D perhaps TRBD2 (7 bases). The CDR3 sequence is 17 residues long. Germline V gene data show CDR1 as SGHDT and CDR2 as YYEEEE. Trimming left V 1 base short and J 4 bases short, with 20 bases between. The CDR3 reads CASSLWGGLSGPETQYF. CDR3 coding DNA: TGTGCCAGCAGCTTGTGGGGGGGCCTCTCCGGGCCAGAGACCCAGTACTTC.

The table lists this clone with a few counts. V and J are TRBV30 and TRBJ1-4; D gene uncertain. Between the trimmed V and J ends, which lost 5 bases and 3 bases, there was a span of 4 bases. The CDR3 is 11 residues long. The germline CDR1 and CDR2 sequences are GTSNPN and SVGIG (reference sequence). The DNA of the CDR3 is TGTGCCTGGGACTCTAATGAAAAACTGTTTTTT. Protein sequence: CAWDSNEKLFF.

This clone was seen more than once but under ten times. The rearrangement links TRBV7-2 to TRBJ1-1, with TRBD1 as a possible D gene (5 bases). Trimming removed 2 bases at V and 5 bases at J, with 9 bases between. CDR1 SGHTA and CDR2 FQGNSA come from the germline V gene. This CDR3 contains 13 residues. The CDR3 nucleotides read TGTGCCAGCAGCTTAAGCAGGGCGACTGAAGCTTTCTTT. Residues: CASSLSRATEAFF.

The chain is built from TRBV6-1 and TRBJ2-7; TRBD2 aligns across 9 bases. Per the germline V gene, CDR1 is MNHNS and CDR2 is SASEGT. The CDR3 length is 15 residues. The trim removed 1 base at V and 3 bases at J, leaving 4 bases unmatched. CDR3 in amino acids: CASSEDPAGGYEQYF. CDR3 bases: TGTGCCAGCAGTGAAGACCCAGCGGGGGGCTACGAGCAGTACTTC.